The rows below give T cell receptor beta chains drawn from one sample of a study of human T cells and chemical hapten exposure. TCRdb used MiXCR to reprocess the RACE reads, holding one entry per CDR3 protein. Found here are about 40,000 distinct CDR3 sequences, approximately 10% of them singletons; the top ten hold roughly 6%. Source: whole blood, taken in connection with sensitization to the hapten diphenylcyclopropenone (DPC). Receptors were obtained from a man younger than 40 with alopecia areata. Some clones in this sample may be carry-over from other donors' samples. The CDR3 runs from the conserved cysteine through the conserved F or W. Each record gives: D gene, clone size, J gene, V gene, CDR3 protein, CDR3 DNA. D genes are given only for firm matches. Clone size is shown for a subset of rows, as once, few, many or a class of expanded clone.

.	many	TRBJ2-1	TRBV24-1	CATSERDIGTKKQFF	TGTGCCACCAGTGAACGGGACATCGGGACTAAAAAGCAGTTCTTC
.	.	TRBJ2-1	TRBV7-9	CASSLGEGLVNEQFF	TGTGCCAGCAGCTTAGGCGAGGGCCTGGTCAATGAGCAGTTCTTC
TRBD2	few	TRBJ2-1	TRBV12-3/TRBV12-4	CASSFSGRLSYNEQFF	TGTGCCAGCAGTTTCAGCGGGAGGTTGTCCTACAATGAGCAGTTCTTC
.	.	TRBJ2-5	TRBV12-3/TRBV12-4	CASSLDRVTTQYF	TGTGCCAGCAGTTTAGACAGGGTAACGACCCAGTACTTC
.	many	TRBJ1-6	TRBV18	CASSPRQGPSTNSPLHF	TGTGCCAGCTCACCACGGCAGGGCCCAAGTACTAATTCACCCCTCCACTTT
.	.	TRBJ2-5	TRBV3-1	CASTRQGGQETQYF	TGTGCCAGCACCCGACAGGGAGGGCAAGAGACCCAGTACTTC
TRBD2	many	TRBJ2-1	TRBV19	CASSPSGRQWNEQFF	TGTGCCAGTAGCCCTAGCGGGAGGCAATGGAATGAGCAGTTCTTC
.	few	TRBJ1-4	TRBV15	CATSRDLREKLFF	TGTGCCACCAGCAGGGACCTCCGTGAAAAACTGTTTTTT
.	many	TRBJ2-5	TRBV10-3	CAIRSPGAEETQYF	TGTGCCATCAGATCCCCAGGGGCTGAGGAGACCCAGTACTTC
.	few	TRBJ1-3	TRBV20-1	CSASQGSIGNTIYF	TGCAGTGCTAGTCAGGGGTCGATAGGAAACACCATATATTTT
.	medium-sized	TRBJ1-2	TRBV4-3	CASSQDLREPHYGYTF	TGCGCCAGCAGCCAAGACTTGCGGGAGCCCCACTATGGCTACACCTTC
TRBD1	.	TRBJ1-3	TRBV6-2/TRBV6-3	CASSRTGLISGNTIYF	TGTGCCAGCAGTCGGACAGGACTAATCTCTGGAAACACCATATATTTT
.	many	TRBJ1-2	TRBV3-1	CASSLNYGYTF	TGTGCCAGCAGCCTCAACTATGGCTACACCTTC
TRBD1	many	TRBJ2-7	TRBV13	CASSLGLDRGYEQYF	TGTGCCAGCAGCTTAGGCCTGGACAGGGGTTACGAGCAGTACTTC
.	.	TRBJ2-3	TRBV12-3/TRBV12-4	CASSLSVPDTQYF	TGTGCCAGCAGTTTGTCGGTTCCAGATACGCAGTATTTT
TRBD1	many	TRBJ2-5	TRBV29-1	CSARTGWMVGETQYF	TGCAGCGCCAGGACAGGATGGATGGTAGGGGAGACCCAGTACTTC